One and the same sample provided the 9 T cell receptor beta chains below, sequenced in a study of cytomegalovirus exposure and HLA in healthy donors. Amplification used 60 Vbeta primers and 13 Jbeta primers. Here immunoSEQ multiplex PCR was the method, and the copy in TCRdb shows in-frame clones only, minus some. The sample gives around 200,000 clones, around three quarters of which show up once; under 2% is in the top ten. Sequencing was carried out using PBMCs. The source is a man aged 25-45 years in good health and CMV-seronegative.

The chain links TRBV4-1 to TRBJ2-3; the match to TRBD2 covers 11 bases. V trimming: 0 bases; J trimming: 2 bases; junction bases outside the gene matches: 7. Germline V lookup: CDR1 MGHRA, CDR2 YSYEKL. This CDR3 contains 18 residues. DNA for the CDR3: TGCGCCAGCAGCCAAGATACAGCTAGCGGGAGGCCCACAGATACGCAGTATTTT. Translated: CASSQDTASGRPTDTQYF.

This clone was counted a single time. The V and J genes are TRBV7-7 and TRBJ2-7, with 10 bases aligning to TRBD1. V shed 5 bases and J 5 bases; nucleotides not matched to a gene: 6. CDR3 length equals 14 residues. The germline gives CDR1 SSHAT, CDR2 FNYEAQ (reference sequence). As DNA, the CDR3 is TGTGCCAGCAGCCTAACCGGGACAGGGGACGAGCAGTACTTC. The encoded protein is CASSLTGTGDEQYF.

This chain links TRBV18 with TRBJ1-3, with D tentatively TRBD1 (6 bases). This CDR3 spans 17 amino acids. Trimming removed 2 bases from V and 0 bases from J, with 14 bases in between. Looked up from germline, CDR1 is KGHSH and CDR2 is LQKENI. DNA of the CDR3: TGTGCCAGCTCACCAATGTACAGGGATTCCTCTGGAAACACCATATATTTT. This sequence encodes CASSPMYRDSSGNTIYF.

The chain uses TRBV19 and TRBJ1-1; TRBD1 aligns across 8 bases. The V gene end was trimmed by 1 base and the J gene end by 5 bases; junction bases not matched to a gene: 12. The germline gives CDR1 LNHDA, CDR2 SQIVND (reference sequence). The CDR3 extends over 17 amino acids. The chain's CDR3 is CASSIVRGGQGRTEAFF. For the CDR3, the DNA is TGTGCCAGTAGTATAGTACGGGGTGGACAGGGTCGAACTGAAGCTTTCTTT.

The chain uses TRBV27 and TRBJ1-6; D ambiguous. The CDR3 runs to 14 residues. The germline V gene encodes CDR1 MNHEY and CDR2 SMNVEV (reference sequence). V lost 10 bases to trimming and J lost 7 bases, with 17 bases between them. CDR3 region: CATKASGGNSPLHF. The CDR3 bases are TGTGCCACCAAGGCCTCAGGAGGGAATTCACCCCTCCACTTT.

The chain couples TRBV28 to TRBJ2-1; 7 nucleotides match TRBD2. Germline V gives CDR1 MDHEN, CDR2 SYDVKM. V trimming: 7 bases; J trimming: 12 bases; junction bases outside the gene matches: 12. The CDR3 covers 13 residues. The CDR3 reads CASTSLGTGGQFF. The DNA for the CDR3 is TGTGCCAGCACCTCTTTGGGGACGGGGGGGCAGTTCTTC.

This clone was recorded a few times. V usage is TRBV5-1 and J usage is TRBJ2-7, with 8 bases that match TRBD2. CDR3 length: 14 amino acids. V was clipped by 4 bases and J by 6 bases; unmatched bases: 9. Germline assignment: CDR1 SGHRS and CDR2 YFSETQ. The CDR3 coding sequence is TGCGCCAGCAGCGCGACTAGCGCTGGTCGCGAGCAGTACTTC. It translates to CASSATSAGREQYF.

This rearrangement joins TRBV19 to TRBJ1-2; D unresolved. V shed 6 bases and J shed 4 bases, with 15 bases lying between them. The CDR3 spans 14 residues. Per the germline V gene, CDR1 is LNHDA and CDR2 is SQIVND (reference sequence). This CDR3 reads CASSTSGSSYGYTF. The CDR3, as DNA: TGTGCCAGTAGCACGTCTGGGAGTAGCTATGGCTACACCTTC.

The chain links TRBV28 to TRBJ2-7, with 10 bases that match TRBD1. V shed 7 bases, J shed 5 bases, and the junction held 8 bases outside the gene matches. Germline V gene sequence: CDR1 MDHEN, CDR2 SYDVKM. The CDR3 is 14 amino acids. Here the CDR3 reads CASTYTGTGDEQYF. CDR3 nucleotide sequence: TGTGCCAGCACCTATACCGGGACAGGGGACGAGCAGTACTTC.